The clone carrying this T cell receptor (beta chain) has a single count. This sample is drawn from a study of cytomegalovirus exposure and HLA in healthy donors. Germline V gives CDR1 SNHLY, CDR2 FYNNEI. V trimming: 8 bases; J trimming: 4 bases; junction bases outside the gene matches: 6. The CDR3 totals 13 residues. Primers included in the PCR were 60 Vbeta and 13 Jbeta primers. Profiling relied on immunoSEQ multiplex PCR, and the TCRdb table lists in-frame clones only, not all of them. The sample gives about 78,000 clones, around 70% of which show up once; around 10% is in the top ten. The TCR originated in a woman aged 40 to 50 in good health and CMV-seropositive. The material sequenced was PBMCs. This chain links TRBV2 with TRBJ2-7, with TRBD1 matching over 9 bases. The CDR3 DNA is TGTGCCAGCGCCGGGACAGGGCCTTACGAGCAGTACTTC. Protein sequence: CASAGTGPYEQYF. The whole variable domain, filled in from reference TRBV2 and TRBJ2-7, reads EPEVTQTPSHQVTQMGQEVILRCVPISNHLYFYWYRQILGQKVEFLVSFYNNEISEKSEIFDDQFSVERPDGSNFTLKIRSTKLEDSAMYFCASAGTGPYEQYFGPGTRLTVT.